The 22 T cell receptor beta chains below come from one sample, sequenced in a study of blood T cell repertoires in COVID-19. Using immunoSEQ multiplex PCR, the repertoire was profiled, and TCRdb retains in-frame clones only, with some absent. The sample records 200,000 to 250,000 clones, around 86% being singletons. The material sequenced was PBMCs or T cells enriched from blood (not recorded which). These TCRs come from a woman in her forties or fifties with acute COVID-19.

The rearrangement links TRBV6-5 to TRBJ1-2; TRBD1 matches 7 bases. V lost 6 bases and J lost 0; bases outside the gene matches: 4. The CDR3 is made up of 14 amino acids. Germline V CDR1 and CDR2: MNHEY, SVGAGI. In DNA, the CDR3 is TGTGCCAGCAGAGGACAGGCCGCTAACTATGGCTACACCTTC. It is translated as CASRGQAANYGYTF.

This clone was observed once. The CDR3 protein is CAKPAGGRGYNEQFF. Written as DNA, the CDR3 is TGTGCCAAACCGGCCGGGGGAAGGGGATACAATGAGCAGTTCTTC. This chain joins TRBV19 and TRBJ2-1, with D tentatively TRBD2 (6 bases). Trimming took off 10 bases at V and 4 bases at J, with 20 bases between the two ends. This CDR3 spans 15 amino acids. Germline loops: CDR1 LNHDA, CDR2 SQIVND (reference sequence).

The chain employs TRBV7-2 and TRBJ1-3; D ambiguous. The CDR3 sequence is 13 residues long. CDR1 and CDR2 (germline): SGHTA, FQGNSA. The V gene lost 5 bases and the J gene lost 7 bases, with 12 bases spanning the gap. CDR3 sequence: CASSPQIGNTIYF. The CDR3 DNA follows: TGTGCCAGCAGCCCTCAAATCGGGAACACCATATATTTT. Using reference TRBV7-2 and TRBJ1-3 for the parts outside the CDR3, the full variable domain is GAGVSQSPSNKVTEKGKDVELRCDPISGHTALYWYRQSLGQGLEFLIYFQGNSAPDKSGLPSDRFSAERTGGSVSTLTIQRTQQEDSAVYLCASSPQIGNTIYFGEGSWLTVV.

This clone has more than one count but fewer than ten. V is TRBV6-1 and J is TRBJ2-3; TRBD2 matches at 8 bases. This CDR3 comprises 15 residues. Germline V gene lookup returns CDR1 MNHNS and CDR2 SASEGT. The V gene end was trimmed by 0 bases and the J gene end by 5 bases; junction bases not matched to a gene: 4. DNA of the CDR3: TGTGCCAGCAGTGAAGCGCTCCTAGCGGGAGATACGCAGTATTTT. Translating gives CASSEALLAGDTQYF.

The CDR3 loop is CASSLDGGSTDTQYF. In DNA, the CDR3 is TGTGCCAGCAGCTTGGACGGAGGAAGCACAGATACGCAGTATTTT. The chain joins TRBV5-4 to TRBJ2-3; D is possibly TRBD2 (5 bases). CDR3 length: 15 residues. Trimming shortened V by 0 bases and J by 0 bases, and 8 bases separated the two germline ends. The germline V gene encodes CDR1 SGHNT and CDR2 YYREEE (reference sequence). Looking up the rest from reference TRBV5-4 and TRBJ2-3 gives the full variable domain: ETGVTQSPTHLIKTRGQQVTLRCSSQSGHNTVSWYQQALGQGPQFIFQYYREEENGRGNFPPRFSGLQFPNYSSELNVNALELDDSALYLCASSLDGGSTDTQYFGPGTRLTVL.

V is TRBV27 and J is TRBJ2-7; no clear D. This CDR3 comprises 13 residues. Trimming pared 3 bases from V and 6 bases from J, leaving 12 bases between. The germline gives CDR1 MNHEY, CDR2 SMNVEV (reference sequence). The CDR3 DNA reads as TGTGCCAGCAGTTTGCGGTGGGTCGGCGAGCAGTACTTC. It specifies CASSLRWVGEQYF.

V gene TRBV5-1 combines with J gene TRBJ2-5, with D possibly being TRBD1 (5 bases). V lost 1 base, J lost 5 bases, and 9 bases lay in between. Germline V gene lookup returns CDR1 SGHRS and CDR2 YFSETQ. The CDR3 is 13 residues long. The CDR3 sequence: CASSLRAGETQYF. Written as DNA, the CDR3 is TGCGCCAGCAGCTTGAGGGCAGGGGAGACCCAGTACTTC. Together with reference TRBV5-1 and TRBJ2-5, the CDR3 gives the full variable domain: KAGVTQTPRYLIKTRGQQVTLSCSPISGHRSVSWYQQTPGQGLQFLFEYFSETQRNKGNFPGRFSGRQFSNSRSEMNVSTLELGDSALYLCASSLRAGETQYFGPGTRLLVL.

This clone has just one count. V is TRBV10-2 and J is TRBJ2-7, with a tentative D call TRBD1 (5 bases). The V and J ends lost 2 bases and 3 bases respectively, with 14 bases between them. The germline V gene has CDR1 WSHSY and CDR2 SAAADI. The CDR3 is made up of 15 amino acids. The CDR3 DNA sequence: TGCGCCAGCAGTGAGAACAGGTCGCCTTTCTACGAGCAGTACTTC. As protein: CASSENRSPFYEQYF.

This sequence joins TRBV5-4 and TRBJ2-1, with D unclear. Germline CDR1 reads SGHNT; CDR2 reads YYREEE (reference sequence). Trimming took 0 bases from V and 2 from J, leaving 6 bases between them. The CDR3 consists of 14 residues. The CDR3 spells CASSLALTYNEQFF. The CDR3 bases are TGTGCCAGCAGCTTGGCCCTAACCTACAATGAGCAGTTCTTC.

The chain carries TRBV19 and TRBJ1-2, with TRBD1 matching 9 bases. The CDR3 consists of 15 residues. V was clipped by 5 bases and J by 7 bases; unmatched bases: 11. The germline V gene has CDR1 LNHDA and CDR2 SQIVND (reference sequence). In nucleotides, the CDR3 is TGTGCCAGTAGTGAAGGGGACAGGGTAAGAGGTGGCTACACCTTC. This sequence encodes CASSEGDRVRGGYTF.

J is TRBJ1-2 and V is TRBV28; a weak D match, TRBD1 (5 bases). The CDR3 has 14 amino acids. V lost 3 bases and J 5 bases, leaving 13 bases between the germline ends. CDR1 is MDHEN, CDR2 SYDVKM, per germline. The DNA for the CDR3 is TGTGCCAGCAGTTTGAGCGTCAGGGTGTATGGCTACACCTTC. The encoded protein is CASSLSVRVYGYTF.

V usage is TRBV7-9 and J usage is TRBJ2-1, with D unclear. V lost 2 bases, J lost 8 bases, and 13 bases lay in between. Per germline, CDR1 SEHNR and CDR2 FQNEAQ (reference sequence). The CDR3 has 14 amino acids. CDR3 residues: CASSLSPGFDEQFF. The CDR3 DNA reads as TGTGCCAGCAGCTTAAGCCCCGGGTTCGATGAGCAGTTCTTC.

The V call is TRBV20-1, the J call TRBJ2-3, with TRBD2 matching 12 bases. Germline CDR1 reads DFQATT; CDR2 reads SNEGSKA (reference sequence). The CDR3 is 16 amino acids. The J segment lost 5 bases and the V segment lost 3 bases, leaving 9 bases of the junction unmatched. The CDR3 sequence: CSASRPSGGAVDTQYF. CDR3 DNA sequence: TGCAGTGCTAGTCGTCCTAGCGGGGGGGCCGTAGATACGCAGTATTTT.

The chain carries TRBV15 and TRBJ2-7; no clear D gene. Trimming stripped 0 bases from V and 0 bases from J, with 6 bases between. Germline V gives CDR1 LNHNV, CDR2 YYDKDF (reference sequence). This CDR3 spans 14 amino acids. CDR3 coding DNA: TGTGCCACCAGCAGAGAGGGCAGCTCCTACGAGCAGTACTTC. The encoded protein is CATSREGSSYEQYF.

V usage is TRBV10-1 and J usage is TRBJ2-1; 12 bases line up with TRBD2. The V segment lost 0 bases and the J segment 2 bases; nucleotides outside the gene matches: 17. CDR3 length: 22 residues. Germline assignment: CDR1 WNHNN and CDR2 SYGVQD (reference sequence). The CDR3 DNA sequence: TGCGCCAGCAGTGAGTCTGAGGGTTTAGGTGGGACTAGCGGGTTAGCCTACAATGAGCAGTTCTTC. Residues: CASSESEGLGGTSGLAYNEQFF.

This clone was recorded a few times. J is TRBJ2-2 and V is TRBV28; TRBD1 matches 10 bases. Germline V CDR1 and CDR2: MDHEN, SYDVKM. CDR3 length equals 14 residues. With 2 bases clipped from V and 6 bases from J, the junction kept 0 bases outside the gene matches. The CDR3 coding sequence is TGTGCCAGCAGTTTAGGACAGGGGGCCGGGGAGCTGTTTTTT. Its protein is CASSLGQGAGELFF.

The CDR3 region has the DNA TGTGCCAGCAGTCTCAGTCCCGGGACAGGCCGGAACTATGGCTACACCTTC. Translated, it gives CASSLSPGTGRNYGYTF. V is TRBV27 and J is TRBJ1-2; 8 bases line up with TRBD1. Trimming removed 5 bases from V and 2 bases from J; junction bases left unmatched: 13. From germline, CDR1 is MNHEY and CDR2 SMNVEV (reference sequence). The CDR3 extends over 17 amino acids.

Worth noting for this clone: The sample holds other DNA sequences that translate to the same CDR3. The J gene is TRBJ2-7, the V gene TRBV7-9; D possibly corresponds to TRBD1 (5 bases). CDR1 is SEHNR, CDR2 FQNEAQ, per germline (reference sequence). V was clipped by 3 bases and J by 1 base, with 10 bases between them. The CDR3 spans 14 residues. The CDR3 nucleotides read TGTGCCAGCAGCTTGGTCGCAGGGTCCTACGAGCAGTACTTC. As protein: CASSLVAGSYEQYF.

V is TRBV3-1 (or the pseudogene TRBV3-2) and J is TRBJ1-1; D ambiguous. The CDR3 has 13 residues. V was clipped by 2 bases and J by 3 bases, with 7 bases between them. Germline-derived CDR1 and CDR2 are LGHDT and YNNKEL (reference sequence). The CDR3 region is CASSQSGYTEAFF. The DNA of the CDR3 is TGTGCCAGCAGCCAATCGGGATACACTGAAGCTTTCTTT.

This clone was observed a handful of times. The V gene is TRBV19, the J gene TRBJ2-7; D perhaps matches TRBD2 (5 bases). Between the trimmed V and J ends, which lost 6 bases and 2 bases, there was a span of 11 bases. Germline lookup yields CDR1 LNHDA and CDR2 SQIVND (reference sequence). CDR3 length: 13 amino acids. CDR3 sequence reads: CASRFSGAYEQYF. For the CDR3, the DNA is TGTGCCAGTAGATTCAGCGGTGCCTACGAGCAGTACTTC. Supplemented by reference TRBV19 and TRBJ2-7, the full variable domain reads DGGITQSPKYLFRKEGQNVTLSCEQNLNHDAMYWYRQDPGQGLRLIYYSQIVNDFQKGDIAEGYSVSREKKESFPLTVTSAQKNPTAFYLCASRFSGAYEQYFGPGTRLTVT.

The chain combines TRBV25-1 with TRBJ2-1; 8 bases map to TRBD2. J gave up 5 bases and V 3 bases, and 6 bases lay outside the gene matches. Germline CDR1 is MGHDK and CDR2 is SYGVNS. The CDR3 spans 15 residues. The CDR3: CASSEPGAGDNEQFF. The CDR3 DNA reads TGTGCCAGCAGTGAGCCGGGAGCGGGAGACAATGAGCAGTTCTTC.

This clone was recorded a few times. The chain carries TRBV7-2 and TRBJ2-2; 7 bases match TRBD2. The V gene end was trimmed by 1 base and the J gene end by 5 bases; junction bases not matched to a gene: 7. The CDR3 runs 16 residues. The germline V gene has CDR1 SGHTA and CDR2 FQGNSA. DNA for the CDR3: TGTGCCAGCAGCTTAGAAGCGGGGAGTGTGACCGGGGAGCTGTTTTTT. Protein product: CASSLEAGSVTGELFF.